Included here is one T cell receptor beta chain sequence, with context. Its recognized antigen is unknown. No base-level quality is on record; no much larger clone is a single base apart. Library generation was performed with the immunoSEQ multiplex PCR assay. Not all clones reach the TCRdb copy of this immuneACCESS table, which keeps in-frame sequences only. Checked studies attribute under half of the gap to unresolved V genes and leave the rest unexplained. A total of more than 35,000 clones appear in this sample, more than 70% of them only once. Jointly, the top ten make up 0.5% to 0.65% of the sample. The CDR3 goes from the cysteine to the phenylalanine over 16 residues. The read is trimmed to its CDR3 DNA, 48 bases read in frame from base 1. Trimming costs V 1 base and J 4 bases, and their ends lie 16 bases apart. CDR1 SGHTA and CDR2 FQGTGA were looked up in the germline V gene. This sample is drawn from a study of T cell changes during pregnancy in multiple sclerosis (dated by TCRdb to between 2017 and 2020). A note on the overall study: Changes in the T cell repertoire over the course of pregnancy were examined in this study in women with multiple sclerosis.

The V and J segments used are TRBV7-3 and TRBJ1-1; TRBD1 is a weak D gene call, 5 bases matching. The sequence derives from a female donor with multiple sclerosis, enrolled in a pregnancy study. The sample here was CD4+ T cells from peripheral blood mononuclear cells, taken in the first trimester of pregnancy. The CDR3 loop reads CASSLNPAGPLTEAFF. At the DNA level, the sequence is TGTGCCAGCAGCTTAAATCCCGCAGGGCCCCTCACTGAAGCTTTCTTT.